This T cell receptor (beta chain) was profiled in a study of blood T cells in healthy people across ages. Study outcomes and limitations: Roughly linear declines in TCR beta diversity per million T cells occurred with age.

Trimming took off 2 bases at V and 0 bases at J, with 7 bases between the two ends. Germline loops: CDR1 GTSNPN, CDR2 SVGIG (reference sequence). CDR3 length: 13 residues. In its sample, this clonotype was seen a few times. The antigen remains unidentified. Through a sample-barcoded 5' primer and a J-beta primer mix, a second PCR was run for roughly 7 to 12 cycles. TCRdb itself ran the 5' RACE reads through MiXCR, one entry per CDR3 protein. The table has around 500,000 distinct CDR3 sequences, about 29% seen once. A further study also used this sample, focusing on T cells of mothers and their children.

The clonotype comes from a boy aged 2 to 10 in good health. The V and J genes are TRBV30 and TRBJ2-5, with D perhaps being TRBD1 or TRBD2 (5 bases each). The sample was blood. The CDR3 region is CAWSRGDQETQYF. For the CDR3, the DNA is TGTGCCTGGAGTCGGGGCGACCAAGAGACCCAGTACTTC.